These 29 T cell receptor beta chains originate from one sample sequenced in a study of blood T cell repertoires in COVID-19. Sequencing was performed with immunoSEQ multiplex PCR; in TCRdb, only in-frame clones are kept and a portion is missing. The top ten hold around 4% of the sample, which has 210,000 or so clones, 80% seen once. The source material was PBMCs or T cells enriched from blood (not recorded which). These receptors all come from a man under 40 with acute COVID-19.

V and J are TRBV5-4 and TRBJ2-5; 7 nucleotides agree with TRBD1. The CDR3 length is 18 residues. V lost 2 bases and J lost 4; bases outside the gene matches: 17. Germline CDR1 and CDR2: SGHNT and YYREEE (reference sequence). The CDR3 region is CASSFEGSSNPGGETQYF. The CDR3 DNA reads TGTGCCAGCAGCTTCGAGGGTAGCTCCAACCCAGGGGGAGAGACCCAGTACTTC.

The rearrangement joins TRBV12-5 to TRBJ2-5; tentatively, D is TRBD2 (5 bases). The CDR3 length is 12 residues. The V gene lost 7 bases and the J gene lost 7 bases, with 13 bases spanning the gap. Germline V CDR1 and CDR2: LGHNT, FRNRAP. The CDR3: CASVDPRGTQYF. For the CDR3, the DNA is TGTGCTAGTGTTGACCCTCGGGGGACCCAGTACTTC.

The chain employs TRBV5-1 and TRBJ2-3, with 14 positions matching TRBD2. Germline lookup yields CDR1 SGHRS and CDR2 YFSETQ. Trimming at V came to 4 bases and at J to 5 bases, leaving 9 bases not matched to a gene. The length of the CDR3 is 17 residues. This chain's CDR3 is CASSLRLAGGPEDTQYF. CDR3 bases: TGCGCCAGCAGCCTCCGACTAGCGGGGGGGCCTGAAGATACGCAGTATTTT.

Here the CDR3 DNA reads TGTGCCAGCAGTGAACAGGGGCTTCAGGGGAACACCATATATTTT. Translation gives CASSEQGLQGNTIYF. The chain combines TRBV2 with TRBJ1-3; possible D gene TRBD1, 6 bases. CDR1 and CDR2 from the germline V gene are SNHLY and FYNNEI. Deletions cut 2 bases from V and 7 bases from J, with 15 bases between. The CDR3 is 15 residues long.

The CDR3 DNA is TGCGCCGCTAGAGTTGCCCAATCCTACAATGAGCAGTTCTTC. Translation gives CAARVAQSYNEQFF. The chain is built from TRBV10-2 and TRBJ2-1; no clear D gene. Germline CDR1 is WSHSY and CDR2 is SAAADI. This CDR3 has 14 amino acids. The ends were cut back, 11 bases at V and 1 base at J, with 15 bases in the middle.

The chain joins TRBV2 to TRBJ2-5, with D possibly matching TRBD1 (6 bases). V gave up 6 bases and J gave up 1 base, with 15 bases separating them. CDR1 and CDR2 from the germline V gene are SNHLY and FYNNEI. CDR3 length: 15 residues. CDR3 region: CASRWQGSLQETQYF. Here the CDR3 DNA reads TGTGCCAGCAGATGGCAGGGGAGTCTCCAAGAGACCCAGTACTTC. Together with reference TRBV2 and TRBJ2-5, the CDR3 gives the full variable domain: EPEVTQTPSHQVTQMGQEVILRCVPISNHLYFYWYRQILGQKVEFLVSFYNNEISEKSEIFDDQFSVERPDGSNFTLKIRSTKLEDSAMYFCASRWQGSLQETQYFGPGTRLLVL.

This clone was detected once. V gene TRBV30 combines with J gene TRBJ1-4, with a weak D call TRBD1 (6 bases). Trimming removed 3 bases at V and 6 bases at J, with 14 bases between. Looked up from germline, CDR1 is GTSNPN and CDR2 is SVGIG (reference sequence). This CDR3 is built from 14 residues. CDR3 bases: TGTGCCTGGAGACGTCAGGGGTTTGATGAAAAACTGTTTTTT. It specifies CAWRRQGFDEKLFF.

The chain has TRBV2 and TRBJ2-5; TRBD2 might be the D (5 bases). The CDR3 has 14 residues. Trimming stripped 1 base from V and 6 bases from J, with 12 bases between. The germline gives CDR1 SNHLY, CDR2 FYNNEI. The CDR3 region is CASSEDMGSQTQYF. The CDR3 DNA reads as TGTGCCAGCAGTGAAGATATGGGGAGTCAGACCCAGTACTTC.

The rearrangement links TRBV6-5 to TRBJ1-1; no firm D call. V was trimmed by 2 bases and J by 3 bases, leaving 10 bases between them. CDR1 and CDR2 from the germline V gene are MNHEY and SVGAGI. CDR3 length: 14 residues. The CDR3 nucleotides are TGTGCCAGCAGTTACCTGGGGAGGGACACTGAAGCTTTCTTT. It encodes CASSYLGRDTEAFF.

As DNA, the CDR3 is TGCGCCAGCAGCCTGGGACAGGGGTTGAACACTGAAGCTTTCTTT. Its translation: CASSLGQGLNTEAFF. The gene calls are TRBV5-1 and TRBJ1-1; TRBD1 agrees at 10 bases. CDR1 SGHRS and CDR2 YFSETQ come from the germline V gene. This CDR3 comprises 15 residues. V dropped 4 bases and J dropped 0; count of bases not matched to a gene: 3.

The chain links TRBV14 to TRBJ2-7; tentatively, D is TRBD2 (5 bases). Germline lookup yields CDR1 SGHDN and CDR2 FVKESK. The CDR3 runs to 15 residues. Between the trimmed V and J ends, which lost 4 bases and 2 bases, there was a span of 15 bases. The CDR3 reads CASSRGLSVTYEQYF. The CDR3 DNA reads TGTGCCAGCAGCCGCGGACTCAGCGTTACCTACGAGCAGTACTTC.

The chain couples TRBV19 to TRBJ2-1, with 9 positions matching TRBD1. The CDR3 contains 12 residues. With V trimmed by 6 bases and J by 13 bases, 7 bases remained unmatched. Germline CDR1 is LNHDA and CDR2 is SQIVND (reference sequence). CDR3 in amino acids: CASSFRQGVQFF. CDR3 sequence (DNA): TGTGCCAGTAGCTTCCGACAGGGGGTTCAGTTCTTC.

The gene calls are TRBV7-9 and TRBJ1-2; weak D call: TRBD1 (6 bases). Germline V gives CDR1 SEHNR, CDR2 FQNEAQ (reference sequence). The V gene lost 6 bases and the J gene lost 8 bases, with 16 bases spanning the gap. This CDR3 has 13 residues. The CDR3 DNA reads as TGTGCCAGCAGTCTTGCGACAGGAGACGGCTACACCTTC. It is translated as CASSLATGDGYTF.

The chain links TRBV19 to TRBJ1-5, with 8 bases that match TRBD1. With 6 bases clipped from V and 5 bases from J, the junction kept 9 bases outside the gene matches. There are 15 residues in the CDR3. The V gene's germline CDR1 is LNHDA and CDR2 SQIVND (reference sequence). The CDR3 DNA sequence: TGTGCCAGTAGAAGTCTAGGACAGGGAGATCAGCCCCAGCATTTT. Its translation is CASRSLGQGDQPQHF.

This clone was counted between two and nine times. The gene calls are TRBV18 and TRBJ2-5; 12 nucleotides match TRBD2. J gave up 1 base and V 3 bases, and 6 bases lay outside the gene matches. CDR1 is KGHSH and CDR2 is LQKENI in the germline V gene. This CDR3 is 17 amino acids long. In DNA, the CDR3 is TGTGCCAGCTCACCCTTACGGACTAGCGGGACCCAAGAGACCCAGTACTTC. Amino acid sequence: CASSPLRTSGTQETQYF.

The chain joins TRBV6-2 or TRBV6-3 to TRBJ1-1, with D uncertain. The CDR3 spans 14 residues. Trimming removed 2 bases at V and 2 bases at J, with 9 bases between. Germline CDR1 and CDR2: MNHEY and SVGEGT. Here the CDR3 reads CASSYRDINTEAFF. The CDR3 DNA reads as TGTGCCAGCAGTTACCGAGACATAAACACTGAAGCTTTCTTT.

The rearrangement uses TRBV24-1 and TRBJ2-1; D possibly corresponds to TRBD1 (5 bases). This CDR3 has 16 residues. V was pared by 3 bases and J by 7 bases, with 18 bases between. Germline V CDR1 and CDR2: KGHDR, SFDVKD. Here the CDR3 reads CATSDRTGEVGNEQFF. The CDR3 bases are TGTGCCACCAGTGATCGAACAGGAGAGGTAGGGAATGAGCAGTTCTTC.

The chain combines TRBV5-5 with TRBJ2-1, with 11 bases aligning to TRBD1. From germline, CDR1 is SGHKS and CDR2 YYEKEE (reference sequence). V was pared by 3 bases and J by 4 bases, with 6 bases of the junction left unmatched. This CDR3 has 16 amino acids. Here the CDR3 DNA reads TGTGCCAGCAGCTCGGGGGACAGGGGGTTGTACAATGAGCAGTTCTTC. It codes for CASSSGDRGLYNEQFF. The whole variable domain, remainder taken from reference TRBV5-5 and TRBJ2-1, is DAGVTQSPTHLIKTRGQQVTLRCSPISGHKSVSWYQQVLGQGPQFIFQYYEKEERGRGNFPDRFSARQFPNYSSELNVNALLLGDSALYLCASSSGDRGLYNEQFFGPGTRLTVL.

The table lists this clone with a few counts. The chain is built from TRBV6-1 and TRBJ2-1; 11 nucleotides match TRBD2. The length of the CDR3 is 15 residues. The junction had 3 bases not matched to a gene; V was cut back by 2 bases and J by 6 bases. Germline loops: CDR1 MNHNS, CDR2 SASEGT. The CDR3 here is CASSEFSGGANEQFF. The CDR3 nucleotides are TGTGCCAGCAGTGAATTTAGCGGGGGGGCCAATGAGCAGTTCTTC.

The rearrangement joins TRBV5-1 to TRBJ1-6; D is perhaps TRBD1 (6 bases). Trimming cost V 0 bases and J 5 bases, with 9 bases left between them. Germline CDR1 SGHRS, CDR2 YFSETQ. The CDR3 consists of 15 residues. CDR3 sequence (DNA): TGCGCCAGCAGCTTGGCCGGGACAAATAATTCACCCCTCCACTTT. It translates to CASSLAGTNNSPLHF.

CDR3 sequence reads: CASSPPTWNEQFF. The CDR3 DNA reads as TGTGCCAGCTCACCACCGACATGGAATGAGCAGTTCTTC. V is TRBV18 and J is TRBJ2-1; D unresolved. From germline, CDR1 is KGHSH and CDR2 LQKENI. The length of the CDR3 is 13 residues. Trimming took off 0 bases at V and 7 bases at J, with 7 bases between the two ends.

The chain links TRBV29-1 to TRBJ1-3; D is unclear. There are 16 residues in the CDR3. The V end was cut by 3 bases, the J end by 4 bases, with 19 bases between. From germline, CDR1 is SQVTM and CDR2 ANQGSEA. CDR3 coding DNA: TGCAGCGTTGACCTAAGACTCCCCGGATCGGGAAACACCATATATTTT. Its translation: CSVDLRLPGSGNTIYF.

Of note for this clone: The germline gene is not matched at one end of the junction; a read error may be the cause. CDR3 nucleotides: TGTGCCAGCAGCTTAGACCCTGTCCGAGCGGACCTTGACTTC. It translates to CASSLDPVRADLDF. The V and J genes are TRBV11-2 and TRBJ2-5; D possibly corresponds to TRBD2 (5 bases). The germline CDR1 and CDR2 sequences are SGHAT and FQNNGV. This CDR3 spans 14 amino acids.

The V and J genes are TRBV5-4 and TRBJ2-3, with 8 bases fitting TRBD1. This CDR3 has 15 residues. Per the germline V gene, CDR1 is SGHNT and CDR2 is YYREEE (reference sequence). J gave up 5 bases and V 4 bases, and 9 bases lay outside the gene matches. The CDR3 spells CASSPGQGERDTQYF. Written as DNA, the CDR3 is TGTGCCAGCAGCCCTGGACAGGGCGAAAGAGATACGCAGTATTTT. Complete variable domain (other parts from reference TRBV5-4 and TRBJ2-3): ETGVTQSPTHLIKTRGQQVTLRCSSQSGHNTVSWYQQALGQGPQFIFQYYREEENGRGNFPPRFSGLQFPNYSSELNVNALELDDSALYLCASSPGQGERDTQYFGPGTRLTVL.

The chain combines TRBV2 with TRBJ1-5, with D possibly being TRBD1 (5 bases). This CDR3 is built from 14 residues. Germline V CDR1 and CDR2: SNHLY, FYNNEI. The V end was cut by 4 bases, the J end by 6 bases, with 13 bases between. The CDR3 loop reads CASSARGMGQPQHF. DNA of the CDR3: TGTGCCAGCAGTGCAAGGGGAATGGGTCAGCCCCAGCATTTT.

The V gene is TRBV5-1, the J gene TRBJ1-3; D is uncertain. Deletions cut 0 bases from V and 0 bases from J, with 7 bases between. The CDR3 covers 15 residues. CDR1 SGHRS and CDR2 YFSETQ come from the germline V gene. Here the CDR3 DNA reads TGCGCCAGCAGCTTGGATGTGAGCTCTGGAAACACCATATATTTT. It codes for CASSLDVSSGNTIYF.

This clone was observed a handful of times. CDR3 in amino acids: CASSATREGGYGYTF. The CDR3, as DNA: TGTGCCAGCAGCGCCACGAGGGAGGGTGGGTATGGCTACACCTTC. J is TRBJ1-2 and V is TRBV11-2; D ambiguous. Trimming left V 5 bases short and J 5 bases short, with 18 bases between. The CDR3 spans 15 residues. Germline V gene data show CDR1 as SGHAT and CDR2 as FQNNGV.

The chain combines TRBV29-1 with TRBJ1-1; 7 nucleotides line up with TRBD1. The germline V gene encodes CDR1 SQVTM and CDR2 ANQGSEA. The CDR3 consists of 14 residues. V trimming: 4 bases; J trimming: 6 bases; junction bases outside the gene matches: 11. CDR3 coding DNA: TGCAGCGTTGGGCTACAGGGGTTAGGAGCTGAAGCTTTCTTT. This sequence encodes CSVGLQGLGAEAFF.

The chain combines TRBV11-2 with TRBJ2-2, with TRBD1 as a possible D gene (6 bases). The CDR3 length is 15 residues. The V end was cut by 1 base, the J end by 5 bases, with 11 bases between. Germline CDR1 is SGHAT and CDR2 is FQNNGV. CDR3 amino acids: CASSLAGAWTGELFF. CDR3 nucleotides: TGTGCCAGCAGCTTAGCAGGGGCCTGGACCGGGGAGCTGTTTTTT.